The 9 T cell receptor beta chains reported below all come from one sample, sequenced in a study of T cell responses to AZD1222 COVID-19 vaccine. Assay used: immunoSEQ multiplex PCR; TCRdb lists only in-frame clones, some missing. Here the sample spans around 100,000 clones, 80% to 95% being singletons. Sequencing used peripheral blood, obtained on day 0 of AZD1222 vaccination. The receptors shown here come from an adult in good health.

The chain has TRBV20-1 and TRBJ2-3, with D maybe TRBD2 (7 bases). V lost 3 bases and J 6 bases, leaving 22 bases between the germline ends. CDR1 and CDR2 (germline): DFQATT, SNEGSKA (reference sequence). The CDR3 totals 16 residues. CDR3 nucleotides: TGCAGTGCTAGTTTACCCGGGGGGCCCGGGACGGATACGCAGTATTTT. It codes for CSASLPGGPGTDTQYF.

The rearrangement joins TRBV7-2 to TRBJ2-3; tentatively, D is TRBD1 (5 bases). The CDR3 sequence is 13 residues long. V gave up 3 bases and J gave up 10 bases, with 14 bases separating them. Germline assignment: CDR1 SGHTA and CDR2 FQGNSA. Written as DNA, the CDR3 is TGTGCCAGCAGCTTGGGCCCAGGGTTAGCGCAGTATTTT. It encodes CASSLGPGLAQYF.

The chain links TRBV7-8 to TRBJ2-1; D not certain. CDR1 and CDR2 (germline): SGHVS, FQNEAQ. The ends were cut back, 2 bases at V and 4 bases at J, with 9 bases in the middle. The CDR3 runs to 14 residues. The DNA of the CDR3 is TGTGCCAGCAGCTTATCATATCGGTACAATGAGCAGTTCTTC. Protein sequence: CASSLSYRYNEQFF.

V and J are TRBV4-2 and TRBJ1-3, with D perhaps TRBD1 (5 bases). V was shortened by 0 bases and J by 16 bases, with 16 bases between the two germline ends. The CDR3 runs 13 residues. The V gene's germline CDR1 is LGHNA and CDR2 YNFKEQ. CDR3 in DNA: TGTGCCAGCAGCCAAGATAGGGGCCGGGAATCGTATTTT. It specifies CASSQDRGRESYF.

The chain recombines TRBV10-3 with TRBJ1-1, with TRBD1 matching 7 bases. Per the germline V gene, CDR1 is ENHRY and CDR2 is SYGVKD. Trimming cost V 3 bases and J 3 bases; bases outside gene matches: 10. CDR3 length: 16 residues. Here the CDR3 reads CAISERDSQGHTEAFF. The CDR3, as DNA: TGTGCCATCAGTGAAAGGGACAGCCAGGGACACACTGAAGCTTTCTTT.

This clone appeared a few times. The chain has TRBV21-1 and TRBJ1-5; no DNA check was done on the table's D call, TRBD1. TRBV21-1 is designated a pseudogene. The length of the CDR3 is 13 residues. The CDR3, as DNA: TGTGCCAGCAGGGACAGGGCCAATCAGCCCCAGCATTTT. Amino acids: CASRDRANQPQHF.

This clone occurred a few times. The J gene is TRBJ1-2, the V gene TRBV6-2 or TRBV6-3; D uncertain. The germline V and J ends were trimmed by 0 bases and 0 bases, with 8 bases remaining between them. This CDR3 contains 15 residues. Germline V gives CDR1 MNHEY, CDR2 SVGEGT. Written as DNA, the CDR3 is TGTGCCAGCAGTTACTCGATAGAGGCTAACTATGGCTACACCTTC. This codes for CASSYSIEANYGYTF.

A remark on this clone: This sample also contains other DNA sequences that code for the same CDR3. This rearrangement joins TRBV19 to TRBJ2-1; no definite D call. CDR3 size: 13 residues. Germline V lookup: CDR1 LNHDA, CDR2 SQIVND (reference sequence). V lost 5 bases and J lost 0, with 5 bases in between. In DNA, the CDR3 is TGTGCCAGTAGTCCGAGCTCCTACAATGAGCAGTTCTTC. As protein: CASSPSSYNEQFF.

This chain uses TRBV27 with TRBJ2-7; 9 bases agree with TRBD1. Germline lookup yields CDR1 MNHEY and CDR2 SMNVEV (reference sequence). The CDR3 runs to 17 residues. Germline trimming cut 4 bases from V and 0 bases from J; bases unmatched to any gene: 10. In nucleotides, the CDR3 is TGTGCCAGCAGTTCTTTGAGCGGGACAGGGTACTCCTACGAGCAGTACTTC. It yields the protein CASSSLSGTGYSYEQYF.